This T cell receptor (beta chain) was sequenced for a study of shared clonotypes between healthy human individuals. Study-level background: Per donor, three plates held CD4 naive cells, three held CD4 memory, two held CD8 naive and one held CD8 memory. The study, taken as a whole, reports: The rarefaction results pointed to incomplete sorted-subset sequencing despite large depth.

Germline lookup yields CDR1 MNHEY and CDR2 SVGAGI. This CDR3 spans 12 amino acids. The V gene lost 6 bases and the J gene lost 4 bases, with 9 bases spanning the gap. Libraries were prepared by immunoSEQ multiplex PCR; TCRdb keeps only in-frame clonotypes and omits some of them. The table shows millions of clones, with over 85% occurring only once. On this clone: Its cognate antigen is unknown. The same CDR3 also results from other DNA sequences found in this sample.

Memory CD4+ cells were the fraction left after CD45RA+ naive selection. The chain uses TRBV6-5 and TRBJ1-1; no clear D. Sequenced material: naive CD4+ T cells sorted from blood. Stated subset: CD45RA+ positively selected. This TCR was recovered from a man aged 18 to 35 in good health. CDR3 nucleotide sequence: TGTGCCAGCAGCCGGATCGGCACTGAAGCTTTCTTT. It specifies CASSRIGTEAFF.